This TCR beta chain emerged from a study of OX40 agonist ivuxolimab in advanced cancers. With respect to the entire study: The costimulatory receptor OX40 (CD134) was targeted by ivuxolimab, a fully human IgG2 agonistic monoclonal antibody. A male proportion of 82.7% and a mean age of approximately 61 years, ranging from 23 to 79, were recorded for the dose-escalation cohort. Peripheral TCRbeta sequencing was intended to test whether TCR sequence diversity was altered and clonal T-cell expansion was caused by ivuxolimab. Three dose-escalation patients achieved partial responses, one with hepatocellular carcinoma and two with cutaneous melanoma. The monotherapy dose-escalation portion (N ≈ 56 patients) of the phase I ivuxolimab trial is reported in the paper. Of the approximately 54 patients in dose escalation, 19 had hepatocellular carcinoma, some 15 had melanoma, 9 had renal cell carcinoma and 9 had head and neck cancer. Intravenous ivuxolimab was administered to patients every 2 weeks at six dose levels: 0.01, 0.1, 0.3, 1.5, 3 and 10 mg/kg. Patients were allowed to have had prior anti-PD-1, anti-PD-L1 or anti-CTLA-4 therapy, and around 41% of the dose-escalation patients had previously received checkpoint inhibitors. The investigation overall reported the following: In the 0.1-3.0 mg/kg groups, partial responders had among the lowest normalized peripheral clonal expansion, particularly in CD8+ T cells. The antigen specificity of the peripheral T cells that underwent clonal expansion was not determined. Low levels of normalized T-cell clonal expansion were also seen in some nonresponding patients. At doses from 0.1 to 3.0 mg/kg, clonal expansion was seen in both CD4+ and CD8+ blood T cells between baseline and week 6. On average, CD8+ T cells showed more expanded clones than CD4+ T cells after ivuxolimab.

Genomic DNA was extracted from sorted cells for sequencing of the TCRbeta CDR3 region. The immunoSEQ Assay was used to sequence the TCRbeta CDR3 regions. TCRdb mirrors the immuneACCESS table, restricted to in-frame sequences. Some clones are absent from its copies; in checked studies, under half trace to an unresolved V gene, and the reason for the others is unknown. This sample holds more than 85,000 clones; about 79% were observed only once. The ten top clones hold more than 1.2% of the sample. This clone has more than one count but fewer than ten. The specificity of this receptor is unknown. Germline and junction disagree at one end, which may indicate a read error. Additional DNA sequences in this sample encode the identical CDR3. Counted from cysteine to phenylalanine, this CDR3 has 16 amino acids. The retained sequence is limited to the CDR3, 48 bases, with the frame set at the first base. CDR1 and CDR2, per the germline V gene, are SNHLY and FYNNEI.

The trial excluded patients who had a history of autoimmune disease or who were on systemic immunosuppression. Peripheral blood for TCR sequencing was collected from all dose cohorts at baseline, on cycle 4 day 1, and on cycle 7 day 1. Samples were obtained from an open-label, multicenter, first-in-human phase I dose-escalation trial of ivuxolimab. Adults with locally advanced or metastatic head and neck squamous cell, hepatocellular, melanoma or renal cell carcinoma were enrolled in the trial. CD4+ and CD8+ T cells were sorted separately from peripheral blood before TCR sequencing. The sequencing used CD4+ or CD8+ T cells sorted from blood, collected in a trial of the OX40 agonist ivuxolimab. This clonotype was sampled from an adult with an advanced solid tumor such as melanoma, head and neck, liver or kidney cancer. Recombination joined TRBV2 with TRBJ2-3; matching of 7 bases hints at TRBD1 as the D gene. The CDR3 region has the sequence CASSGAGTAEGGRPYF. In nucleotide form, the sequence is TGTGCAAGCAGTGGTGCAGGGACAGCGGAGGGGGGTCGGCCGTATTTT.